The 27 T cell receptor beta chains below come from one sample, sequenced in a study of cytomegalovirus exposure and HLA in healthy donors. Vbeta (60) and Jbeta (13) primers were used in the PCR. Data came from immunoSEQ multiplex PCR; TCRdb stores just in-frame clones and leaves some out. This sample has tens of thousands of clones; approximately 83% occur once, and the top ten carry 4.3%. Material for sequencing was PBMCs. These receptors came from a man under 40 in good health and CMV-seronegative.

This clone was recorded only once. The chain uses TRBV5-8 and TRBJ1-1; D perhaps matches TRBD1 (5 bases). Germline CDR1 and CDR2: SGHTS and YDEGEE. The CDR3 totals 17 residues. Trimming cost V 3 bases and J 1 base, with 19 bases left between them. CDR3 residues: CASSSAVSPGKNTEAFF. The CDR3 DNA sequence: TGTGCCAGCAGCTCTGCGGTGTCCCCAGGGAAGAACACTGAAGCTTTCTTT.

CDR3 loop: CASSWTSGQLYEQYF. The CDR3 DNA sequence: TGTGCCAGCAGTTGGACCTCGGGACAACTCTACGAGCAGTACTTC. The gene calls are TRBV27 and TRBJ2-7, with D maybe TRBD1 (6 bases). The CDR3 is made up of 15 amino acids. The V gene's germline CDR1 is MNHEY and CDR2 SMNVEV (reference sequence). V lost 4 bases to trimming and J lost 3 bases, with 16 bases between them.

The genes are TRBV4-3 and TRBJ2-2, with a weak D call TRBD1 (5 bases). The germline CDR1 and CDR2 sequences are LGHNA and YSLEER. Trimming removed 0 bases at V and 4 bases at J, with 15 bases between. This CDR3 has 17 residues. The CDR3 coding sequence is TGCGCCAGCAGCCAAGATAGGGGCCTCTATTCCACCGGGGAGCTGTTTTTT. Amino acids: CASSQDRGLYSTGELFF.

The chain links TRBV6-1 to TRBJ2-7; a weak D match, TRBD2 (5 bases). This CDR3 is built from 15 residues. Trimming took 2 bases from V and 1 from J, leaving 12 bases between them. CDR1 MNHNS and CDR2 SASEGT come from the germline V gene. CDR3 in DNA: TGTGCCAGCAGTGAAACCTCTCCGGGATCCTACGAGCAGTACTTC. Translated, it gives CASSETSPGSYEQYF.

This rearrangement joins TRBV7-9 to TRBJ2-2; D perhaps matches TRBD2 (5 bases). Trimming took 1 base from V and 4 from J, leaving 7 bases between them. This CDR3 has 14 residues. The V gene's germline CDR1 is SEHNR and CDR2 FQNEAQ (reference sequence). Here the CDR3 DNA reads TGTGCCAGCAGCTTAGGAGGGTCCACCGGGGAGCTGTTTTTT. It codes for CASSLGGSTGELFF.

The chain couples TRBV9 to TRBJ2-1; 11 bases fit TRBD1. CDR3 length: 13 amino acids. V shed 0 bases and J 11 bases; nucleotides not matched to a gene: 1. Germline V CDR1 and CDR2: SGDLS, YYNGEE. The CDR3 bases are TGTGCCAGCAGCGTAGGGGACAGGGGGAAGCAGTTCTTC. Amino acids: CASSVGDRGKQFF.

The chain uses TRBV7-2 and TRBJ2-7, with TRBD1 matching over 8 bases. CDR3 length: 18 residues. Germline CDR1 SGHTA, CDR2 FQGNSA. Trimming at V came to 1 base and at J to 0 bases, leaving 11 bases not matched to a gene. The CDR3 region is CASSLVGFSGQASYEQYF. Written as DNA, the CDR3 is TGTGCCAGCAGCTTAGTAGGATTCTCGGGACAGGCCTCCTACGAGCAGTACTTC.

V gene TRBV29-1 combines with J gene TRBJ2-3, with 8 positions matching TRBD2. After removal of 4 bases from V and 2 bases from J, the junction contained 5 bases not matched to a gene. The CDR3 is 14 residues long. Germline-derived CDR1 and CDR2 are SQVTM and ANQGSEA. CDR3 residues: CSVVGAGVTDTQYF. In DNA form, the CDR3 reads TGCAGCGTTGTGGGAGCGGGAGTCACAGATACGCAGTATTTT.

V is TRBV29-1 and J is TRBJ1-2; D gene uncertain. Germline CDR1 reads SQVTM; CDR2 reads ANQGSEA. The ends were cut back, 4 bases at V and 6 bases at J, with 9 bases in the middle. The CDR3 has 11 amino acids. The CDR3 coding sequence is TGCAGCGTTGGAGTAGTGAATGGCTACACCTTC. Translated: CSVGVVNGYTF. The full variable domain, its missing parts supplied by reference TRBV29-1 and TRBJ1-2, is SAVISQKPSRDICQRGTSLTIQCQVDSQVTMMFWYRQQPGQSLTLIATANQGSEATYESGFVIDKFPISRPNLTFSTLTVSNMSPEDSSIYLCSVGVVNGYTFGSGTRLTVV.

The V and J genes are TRBV4-1 and TRBJ2-3; D possibly corresponds to TRBD2 (5 bases). V was cut by 4 bases and J by 0 bases, with 11 bases left in between. CDR1 MGHRA and CDR2 YSYEKL come from the germline V gene. This CDR3 is built from 15 residues. CDR3 in amino acids: CASSLASSSTDTQYF. The CDR3 nucleotides are TGCGCCAGCAGCCTCGCTAGCAGCAGCACAGATACGCAGTATTTT.

This chain joins TRBV7-9 and TRBJ2-7, with TRBD2 matching 10 bases. Germline CDR1 SEHNR, CDR2 FQNEAQ (reference sequence). CDR3 length: 14 amino acids. V lost 0 bases, J lost 6 bases, and 2 bases stayed unmatched. DNA of the CDR3: TGTGCCAGCAGCTTAGCGGGACTAGCGAGCGAGCAGTACTTC. It codes for CASSLAGLASEQYF.

This clone was seen once. The chain links TRBV25-1 to TRBJ1-3; the match to TRBD1 covers 10 bases. Germline assignment: CDR1 MGHDK and CDR2 SYGVNS. This CDR3 contains 15 residues. The V segment lost 5 bases and the J segment 4 bases; nucleotides outside the gene matches: 5. This CDR3 is CASSRQGAGGNTIYF. CDR3 coding DNA: TGTGCCAGCAGTCGACAGGGGGCAGGGGGAAACACCATATATTTT.

This clone appeared a few times. The J gene is TRBJ1-1, the V gene TRBV6-1; D call uncertain. V was pared by 2 bases and J by 8 bases, with 12 bases between. Germline V gives CDR1 MNHNS, CDR2 SASEGT. The length of the CDR3 is 13 residues. DNA for the CDR3: TGTGCCAGCAGTGAATCGGGAGTCCTGGAAGCTTTCTTT. Protein product: CASSESGVLEAFF.

The rearrangement links TRBV7-2 to TRBJ1-5; the D is unclear. Germline CDR1 reads SGHTA; CDR2 reads FQGNSA. CDR3 length equals 15 residues. Trimming shortened V by 1 base and J by 0 bases, and 7 bases separated the two germline ends. Written as DNA, the CDR3 is TGTGCCAGCAGCTTAGGGGCGGGTAGCAATCAGCCCCAGCATTTT. It codes for CASSLGAGSNQPQHF.

The chain is built from TRBV9 and TRBJ2-1, with a possible D match to TRBD1 (5 bases). The germline V and J ends were trimmed by 4 bases and 7 bases, with 24 bases remaining between them. Per germline, CDR1 SGDLS and CDR2 YYNGEE. The CDR3 runs to 17 residues. The CDR3 is CASSPSGGARYWNEQFF. CDR3 coding DNA: TGTGCCAGCAGCCCCTCTGGTGGGGCGCGGTATTGGAATGAGCAGTTCTTC.

This rearrangement joins TRBV6-5 to TRBJ2-7, with 7 bases lining up with TRBD1. Germline CDR1 is MNHEY and CDR2 is SVGAGI. The CDR3 is 15 residues long. J was trimmed by 7 bases and V by 6 bases; bases with no gene match: 15. The chain's CDR3 is CASSSSTNSGGEQYF. CDR3 bases: TGTGCCAGCAGCTCTTCCACCAATTCAGGGGGAGAGCAGTACTTC.

J is TRBJ1-6 and V is TRBV5-8; no reliable D call. Germline assignment: CDR1 SGHTS and CDR2 YDEGEE. The CDR3 loop spans 14 amino acids. The V gene lost 0 bases and the J gene lost 9 bases, with 10 bases spanning the gap. CDR3 loop: CASSLGPQISPLHF. As DNA, the CDR3 is TGTGCCAGCAGCTTGGGACCACAGATTTCACCCCTCCACTTT.

Here the CDR3 reads CASIPPGTGTANYGYTF. DNA for the CDR3: TGTGCCAGCATTCCGCCCGGGACAGGGACCGCTAACTATGGCTACACCTTC. The V and J genes are TRBV2 and TRBJ1-2; 9 positions agree with TRBD1. J was trimmed by 0 bases and V by 7 bases; bases with no gene match: 12. The germline V gene encodes CDR1 SNHLY and CDR2 FYNNEI. The CDR3 covers 17 residues.

This rearrangement joins TRBV2 to TRBJ2-3, with a weak D call TRBD2 (6 bases). CDR1 is SNHLY, CDR2 FYNNEI, per germline. V was clipped by 4 bases and J by 8 bases, with 13 bases between them. This CDR3 spans 13 amino acids. DNA for the CDR3: TGTGCCAGCAGTGCGGGGAGGTTAGGTACGCAGTATTTT. Translated, it gives CASSAGRLGTQYF.

The gene calls are TRBV9 and TRBJ2-2; no definite D call. CDR1 and CDR2 (germline): SGDLS, YYNGEE. This CDR3 is built from 15 residues. V lost 5 bases, J lost 0 bases, and 11 bases lay in between. The CDR3, as DNA: TGTGCCAGCAGTGCGACACCTCCGAACACCGGGGAGCTGTTTTTT. Translated: CASSATPPNTGELFF. Combining the CDR3 with reference TRBV9 and TRBJ2-2 gives the whole variable domain DSGVTQTPKHLITATGQRVTLRCSPRSGDLSVYWYQQSLDQGLQFLIQYYNGEERAKGNILERFSAQQFPDLHSELNLSSLELGDSALYFCASSATPPNTGELFFGEGSRLTVL.

This clone was seen a handful of times. The J gene is TRBJ1-1, the V gene TRBV6-5; D might be TRBD1 (5 bases). Germline-derived CDR1 and CDR2 are MNHEY and SVGAGI. Between the trimmed V and J ends, which lost 5 bases and 5 bases, there was a span of 6 bases. CDR3 length equals 11 residues. The chain's CDR3 is CASSPGTEAFF. The CDR3 coding sequence is TGTGCCAGCAGTCCAGGGACTGAAGCTTTCTTT.

The chain couples TRBV5-4 to TRBJ1-3; D is unclear. The V gene's germline CDR1 is SGHNT and CDR2 YYREEE (reference sequence). The CDR3 has 15 amino acids. V was trimmed by 0 bases and J by 0 bases, leaving 7 bases between them. The CDR3 loop is CASSLESVSGNTIYF. The CDR3 DNA is TGTGCCAGCAGCTTGGAATCTGTCTCTGGAAACACCATATATTTT.

V gene TRBV9 combines with J gene TRBJ2-5; 9 nucleotides agree with TRBD1. This CDR3 contains 15 residues. Per the germline V gene, CDR1 is SGDLS and CDR2 is YYNGEE. J gave up 4 bases and V 4 bases, and 8 bases lay outside the gene matches. In nucleotides, the CDR3 is TGTGCCAGCAGCCCCGGGACAGGGCCAAGAGAGACCCAGTACTTC. The encoded protein is CASSPGTGPRETQYF.

This clone has just a few counts. This chain joins TRBV7-9 and TRBJ2-7; 7 positions match TRBD1. V gave up 3 bases and J gave up 2 bases; unmatched junction bases: 7. Germline V gene data show CDR1 as SEHNR and CDR2 as FQNEAQ (reference sequence). The CDR3 is made up of 15 amino acids. For the CDR3, the DNA is TGTGCCAGCAGCTTCGACAGGGAGCCTCCCTACGAGCAGTACTTC. Amino acid sequence: CASSFDREPPYEQYF.

The rearrangement uses TRBV5-1 and TRBJ2-3, with TRBD2 as a possible D gene (5 bases). Per germline, CDR1 SGHRS and CDR2 YFSETQ. The CDR3 spans 15 residues. V lost 0 bases and J lost 2, with 10 bases in between. CDR3 DNA sequence: TGCGCCAGCAGCTTGGACGGAGGCTCCACAGATACGCAGTATTTT. It yields the protein CASSLDGGSTDTQYF.

This chain's CDR3 is CASRPGTGGFNEQFF. The CDR3 DNA sequence: TGTGCCAGCAGACCCGGGACAGGGGGCTTCAATGAGCAGTTCTTC. The rearrangement links TRBV6-6 to TRBJ2-1; 12 positions match TRBD1. Losses at the gene ends were 6 bases for V and 6 bases for J; bases not matched to a gene: 6. The CDR3 runs 15 residues. The germline CDR1 and CDR2 sequences are MNHNY and SVGAGI (reference sequence).

This clone was picked up one time. V is TRBV11-2 and J is TRBJ2-5; possibly TRBD1 for D (7 bases). Germline values: CDR1 SGHAT, CDR2 FQNNGV. The CDR3 spans 15 residues. The V and J ends lost 9 bases and 5 bases respectively, with 22 bases between them. CDR3 residues: CASGPQGGVSETQYF. In nucleotides, the CDR3 is TGTGCCAGTGGCCCGCAGGGGGGAGTGAGCGAGACCCAGTACTTC. Combining the CDR3 with reference TRBV11-2 and TRBJ2-5 gives the whole variable domain EAGVAQSPRYKIIEKRQSVAFWCNPISGHATLYWYQQILGQGPKLLIQFQNNGVVDDSQLPKDRFSAERLKGVDSTLKIQPAKLEDSAVYLCASGPQGGVSETQYFGPGTRLLVL.